This T cell receptor (beta chain) came from a study of T cells expressing NK-cell markers. Study summary: The study sequenced eight donors, seven HCMV-seropositive and one seronegative.

Germline V gives CDR1 SGHNT, CDR2 YYREEE (reference sequence). This CDR3 has 15 residues. From the 5' RACE reads, TCRdb lists one entry per CDR3 protein and no DNA. This specimen shows roughly 170,000 distinct CDR3 sequences; the ten leading clones hold under 20%. This clonotype originated in a woman between 18 and 75 years old in good health. The V gene is TRBV5-4, the J gene TRBJ2-5; without DNA, the TCRdb call of TRBD2 cannot be checked. Sequenced material: blood T cells: a sorted CD56 or NKG2C T cell subset, CD4+ or CD8+ T cells, or bulk PBMC T cells (not recorded which). The CDR3 here is CASSLGGSGAETQYF.